These 13 T cell receptor beta chains were all obtained from the same sample, sequenced in a study of monozygotic twins with inflammatory bowel disease. TCRdb reprocessed the 5' RACE reads, with one entry per CDR3 protein and no DNA. The sample spans around 400,000 distinct CDR3 sequences; the ten largest clones claim approximately 2.3%. The source material was blood. The receptor source for this set is a human donor with ulcerative colitis or Crohn's disease, or a healthy co-twin of an affected twin (not recorded which).

This CDR3 reads CASSLTGTNEQYF. This sequence joins TRBV2 and TRBJ2-7; TCRdb outputs TRBD1, but without DNA this stays unchecked. CDR3 size: 13 residues. Germline V lookup: CDR1 SNHLY, CDR2 FYNNEI.

The gene calls are TRBV2 and TRBJ2-3. The CDR3 is 14 amino acids. Germline CDR1 SNHLY, CDR2 FYNNEI. The CDR3 here is CASRDQPTADTQYF.

The V and J genes are TRBV5-4 and TRBJ2-5; TCRdb calls TRBD1, which cannot be checked without DNA. From germline, CDR1 is SGHNT and CDR2 YYREEE (reference sequence). This CDR3 is built from 14 residues. This CDR3 reads CASSLEDGAETQYF.

The chain links TRBV5-1 to TRBJ2-1; TCRdb reports TRBD2, a call that lacks DNA to check it against. The germline gives CDR1 SGHRS, CDR2 YFSETQ. The CDR3 extends over 16 amino acids. The CDR3 sequence is CASSLVPPSGGSSQFF.

The CDR3 loop is CASSESAGQPYANTGELFF. The chain recombines TRBV10-1 with TRBJ2-2; TCRdb returns TRBD1, unconfirmable since there is no DNA. CDR1 and CDR2 from the germline V gene are WNHNN and SYGVQD (reference sequence). CDR3 size: 19 residues.

The chain recombines TRBV7-2 with TRBJ1-4; TCRdb indicates TRBD1, and absent DNA this call remains unverified. Germline values: CDR1 SGHTA, CDR2 FQGNSA. The CDR3 is 18 residues long. The CDR3: CASSLGPSGGRGNEKLFF.

CDR3 sequence: CSARSIDRGLEGYTF. The chain has TRBV20-1 and TRBJ1-2; absent DNA, TCRdb's TRBD1 call cannot be checked. Germline CDR1 reads DFQATT; CDR2 reads SNEGSKA (reference sequence). This CDR3 contains 15 residues.

V and J are TRBV10-3 and TRBJ2-3; TCRdb indicates TRBD2, and absent DNA this call remains unverified. The CDR3 length is 15 residues. The germline CDR1 and CDR2 sequences are ENHRY and SYGVKD. Here the CDR3 reads CAISGGSGATDTQYF.

The chain is built from TRBV28 and TRBJ2-1; the D gene TCRdb calls, TRBD2, cannot be checked with no DNA. The germline V gene has CDR1 MDHEN and CDR2 SYDVKM. The CDR3 covers 13 residues. The CDR3 here is CASNLLGHNEQFF. Full variable domain (outside the CDR3, taken from reference TRBV28 and TRBJ2-1): DVKVTQSSRYLVKRTGEKVFLECVQDMDHENMFWYRQDPGLGLRLIYFSYDVKMKEKGDIPEGYSVSREKKERFSLILESASTNQTSMYLCASNLLGHNEQFFGPGTRLTVL.

V usage is TRBV20-1 and J usage is TRBJ2-3; TCRdb's D gene call, TRBD2, goes unchecked for lack of DNA. The V gene's germline CDR1 is DFQATT and CDR2 SNEGSKA (reference sequence). CDR3 length: 18 residues. The CDR3 spells CSARFPGLAGGGTDTQYF.

The V gene is TRBV11-3, the J gene TRBJ2-3. The CDR3 extends over 12 amino acids. Germline lookup yields CDR1 SGHNT and CDR2 YENEEA. The CDR3 spells CASSIKLGTQYF.

V and J are TRBV5-1 and TRBJ2-7; TCRdb indicates TRBD2, and absent DNA this call remains unverified. Germline V CDR1 and CDR2: SGHRS, YFSETQ. The CDR3 is 14 residues long. The CDR3 sequence is CASSSEGPSYEQYF.

The V and J genes are TRBV3-1 and TRBJ1-3. Germline V lookup: CDR1 LGHDT, CDR2 YNNKEL (reference sequence). The CDR3 runs to 14 residues. The CDR3: CASSQGRRGNTIYF.